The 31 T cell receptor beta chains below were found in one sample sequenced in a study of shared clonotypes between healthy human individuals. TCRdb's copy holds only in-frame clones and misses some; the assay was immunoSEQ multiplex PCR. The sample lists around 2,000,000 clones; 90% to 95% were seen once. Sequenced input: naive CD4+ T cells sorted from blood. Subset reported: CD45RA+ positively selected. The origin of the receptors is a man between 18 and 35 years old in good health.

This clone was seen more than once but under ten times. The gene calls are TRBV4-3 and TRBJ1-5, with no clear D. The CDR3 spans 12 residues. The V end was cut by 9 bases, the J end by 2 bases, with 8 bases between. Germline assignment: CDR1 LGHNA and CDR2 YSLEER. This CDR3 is CASILGNQPQHF. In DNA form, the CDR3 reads TGCGCCAGTATCTTGGGCAATCAGCCCCAGCATTTT.

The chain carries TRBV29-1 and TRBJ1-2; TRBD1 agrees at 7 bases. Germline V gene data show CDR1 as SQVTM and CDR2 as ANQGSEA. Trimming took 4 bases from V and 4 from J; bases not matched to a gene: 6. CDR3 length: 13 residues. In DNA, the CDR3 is TGCAGCGTTGGGACAGGTAGTGGCTATGGCTACACCTTC. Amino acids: CSVGTGSGYGYTF. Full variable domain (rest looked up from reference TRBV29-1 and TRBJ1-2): SAVISQKPSRDICQRGTSLTIQCQVDSQVTMMFWYRQQPGQSLTLIATANQGSEATYESGFVIDKFPISRPNLTFSTLTVSNMSPEDSSIYLCSVGTGSGYGYTFGSGTRLTVV.

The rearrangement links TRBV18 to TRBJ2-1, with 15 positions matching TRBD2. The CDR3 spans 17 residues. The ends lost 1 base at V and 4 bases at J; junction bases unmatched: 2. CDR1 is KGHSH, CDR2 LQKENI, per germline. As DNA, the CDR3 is TGTGCCAGCTCACCACGGGGACTAGCGGGGGGATACAATGAGCAGTTCTTC. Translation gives CASSPRGLAGGYNEQFF. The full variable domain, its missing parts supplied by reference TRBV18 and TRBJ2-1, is NAGVMQNPRHLVRRRGQEARLRCSPMKGHSHVYWYRQLPEEGLKFMVYLQKENIIDESGMPKERFSAEFPKEGPSILRIQQVVRGDSAAYFCASSPRGLAGGYNEQFFGPGTRLTVL.

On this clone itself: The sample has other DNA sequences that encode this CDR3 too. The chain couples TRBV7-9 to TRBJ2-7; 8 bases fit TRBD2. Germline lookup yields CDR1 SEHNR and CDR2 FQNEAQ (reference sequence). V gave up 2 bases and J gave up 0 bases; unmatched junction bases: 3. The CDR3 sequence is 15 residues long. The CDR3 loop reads CASSLSGRDSYEQYF. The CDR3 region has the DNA TGTGCCAGCAGCTTATCCGGGAGGGACTCCTACGAGCAGTACTTC. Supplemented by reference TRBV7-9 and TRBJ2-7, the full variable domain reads DTGVSQNPRHKITKRGQNVTFRCDPISEHNRLYWYRQTLGQGPEFLTYFQNEAQLEKSRLLSDRFSAERPKGSFSTLEIQRTEQGDSAMYLCASSLSGRDSYEQYFGPGTRLTVT.

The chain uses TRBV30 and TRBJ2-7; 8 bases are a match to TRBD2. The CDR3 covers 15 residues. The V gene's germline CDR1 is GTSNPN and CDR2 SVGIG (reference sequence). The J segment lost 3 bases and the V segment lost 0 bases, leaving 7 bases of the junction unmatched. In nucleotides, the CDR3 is TGTGCCTGGAGTGTTAGGTCTAGCGGGCTCTACGAGCAGTACTTC. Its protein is CAWSVRSSGLYEQYF.

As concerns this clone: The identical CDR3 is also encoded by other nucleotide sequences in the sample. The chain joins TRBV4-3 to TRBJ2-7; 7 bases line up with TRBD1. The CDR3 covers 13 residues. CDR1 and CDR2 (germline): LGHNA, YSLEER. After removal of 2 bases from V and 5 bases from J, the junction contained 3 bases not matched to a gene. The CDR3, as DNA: TGCGCCAGCAGCCAAAGACAGGGAGACGAGCAGTACTTC. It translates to CASSQRQGDEQYF.

The CDR3 sequence is CASGGSGYGYTF. For the CDR3, the DNA is TGTGCCAGCGGGGGTAGTGGGTATGGCTACACCTTC. The chain couples TRBV27 to TRBJ1-2, with D tentatively TRBD1 (5 bases). The CDR3 extends over 12 amino acids. CDR1 is MNHEY and CDR2 is SMNVEV in the germline V gene (reference sequence). V dropped 8 bases and J dropped 5 bases, with 12 bases sitting between them.

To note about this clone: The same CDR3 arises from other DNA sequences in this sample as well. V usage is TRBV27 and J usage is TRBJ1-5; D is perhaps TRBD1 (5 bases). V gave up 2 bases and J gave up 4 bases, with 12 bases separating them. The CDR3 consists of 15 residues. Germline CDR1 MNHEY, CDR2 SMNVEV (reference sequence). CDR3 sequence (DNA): TGTGCCAGCAGTTTAGTCCAGGGTCCGAATCAGCCCCAGCATTTT. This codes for CASSLVQGPNQPQHF.

This chain's CDR3 is CASSDQGGNTEAFF. The CDR3 DNA reads as TGTGCCAGCAGCGACCAGGGAGGTAACACTGAAGCTTTCTTT. The rearrangement joins TRBV7-9 to TRBJ1-1; perhaps TRBD1 as D (5 bases). V was clipped by 5 bases and J by 2 bases, with 12 bases between them. The CDR3 has 14 residues. Per germline, CDR1 SEHNR and CDR2 FQNEAQ (reference sequence).

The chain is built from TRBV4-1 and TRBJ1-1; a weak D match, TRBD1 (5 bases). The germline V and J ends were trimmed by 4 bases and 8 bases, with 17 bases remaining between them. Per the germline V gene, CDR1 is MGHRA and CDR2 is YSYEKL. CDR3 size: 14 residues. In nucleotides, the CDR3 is TGCGCCAGCAGCCCCCGGGACGGTGGTTGGGAAGCTTTCTTT. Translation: CASSPRDGGWEAFF.

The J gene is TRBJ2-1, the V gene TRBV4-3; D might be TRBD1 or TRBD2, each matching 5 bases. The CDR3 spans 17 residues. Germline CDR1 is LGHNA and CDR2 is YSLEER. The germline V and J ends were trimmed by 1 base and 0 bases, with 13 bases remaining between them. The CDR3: CASSQGGAGSSYNEQFF. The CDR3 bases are TGCGCCAGCAGCCAAGGAGGGGCCGGAAGCTCCTACAATGAGCAGTTCTTC.

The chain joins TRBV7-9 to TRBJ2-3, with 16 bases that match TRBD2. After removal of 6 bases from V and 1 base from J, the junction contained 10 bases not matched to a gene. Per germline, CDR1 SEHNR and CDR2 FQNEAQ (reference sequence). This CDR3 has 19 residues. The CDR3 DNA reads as TGTGCCAGCAGAGGCCCAACCGGGACTAGCGGGGGGGGCACAGATACGCAGTATTTT. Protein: CASRGPTGTSGGGTDTQYF.

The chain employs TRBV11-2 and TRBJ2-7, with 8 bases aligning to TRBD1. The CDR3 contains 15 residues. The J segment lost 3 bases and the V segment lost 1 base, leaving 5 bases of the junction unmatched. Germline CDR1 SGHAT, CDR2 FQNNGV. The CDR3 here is CASSLVQGVFYEQYF. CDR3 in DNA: TGTGCCAGCAGCTTAGTACAGGGGGTATTCTACGAGCAGTACTTC. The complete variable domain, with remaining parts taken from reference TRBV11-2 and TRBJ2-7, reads EAGVAQSPRYKIIEKRQSVAFWCNPISGHATLYWYQQILGQGPKLLIQFQNNGVVDDSQLPKDRFSAERLKGVDSTLKIQPAKLEDSAVYLCASSLVQGVFYEQYFGPGTRLTVT.

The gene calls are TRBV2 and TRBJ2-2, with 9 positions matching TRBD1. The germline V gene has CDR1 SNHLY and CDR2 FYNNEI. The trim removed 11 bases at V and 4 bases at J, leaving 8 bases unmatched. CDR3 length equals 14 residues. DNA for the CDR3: TGTGCCGGATCCGGGACAGGGACCACCGGGGAGCTGTTTTTT. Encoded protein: CAGSGTGTTGELFF.

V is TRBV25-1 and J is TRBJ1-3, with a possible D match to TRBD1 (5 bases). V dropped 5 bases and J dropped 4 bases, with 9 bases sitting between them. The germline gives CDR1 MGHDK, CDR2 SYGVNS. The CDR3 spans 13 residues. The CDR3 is CASSITGGNTIYF. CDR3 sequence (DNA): TGTGCCAGCAGTATTACAGGAGGAAACACCATATATTTT. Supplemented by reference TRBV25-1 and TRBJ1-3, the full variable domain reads EADIYQTPRYLVIGTGKKITLECSQTMGHDKMYWYQQDPGMELHLIHYSYGVNSTEKGDLSSESTVSRIRTEHFPLTLESARPSHTSQYLCASSITGGNTIYFGEGSWLTVV.

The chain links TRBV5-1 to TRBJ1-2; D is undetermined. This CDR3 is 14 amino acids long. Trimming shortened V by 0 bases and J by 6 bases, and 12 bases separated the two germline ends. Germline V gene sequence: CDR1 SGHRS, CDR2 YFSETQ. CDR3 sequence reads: CASSLAAFNHGYTF. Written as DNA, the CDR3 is TGCGCCAGCAGCTTGGCGGCCTTCAATCATGGCTACACCTTC.

CDR3 residues: CASSPNTVNTGELFF. The CDR3 DNA reads as TGCGCCAGCAGCCCAAACACAGTGAACACCGGGGAGCTGTTTTTT. The chain employs TRBV5-1 and TRBJ2-2; D is undetermined. The V end lost 4 bases, the J end lost 1 base, and 11 bases lay between the germline ends. The CDR3 is 15 residues long. Germline-derived CDR1 and CDR2 are SGHRS and YFSETQ. The full variable domain, in which reference TRBV5-1 and TRBJ2-2 provide the parts outside the CDR3, is KAGVTQTPRYLIKTRGQQVTLSCSPISGHRSVSWYQQTPGQGLQFLFEYFSETQRNKGNFPGRFSGRQFSNSRSEMNVSTLELGDSALYLCASSPNTVNTGELFFGEGSRLTVL.

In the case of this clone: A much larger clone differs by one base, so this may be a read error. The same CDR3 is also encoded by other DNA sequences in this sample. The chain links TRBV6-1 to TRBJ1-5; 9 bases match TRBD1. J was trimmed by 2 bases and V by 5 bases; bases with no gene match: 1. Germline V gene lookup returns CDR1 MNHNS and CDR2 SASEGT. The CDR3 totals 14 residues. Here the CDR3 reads CASSRTGGNQPQHF. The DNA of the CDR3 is TGTGCCAGCAGTCGGACAGGGGGCAATCAGCCCCAGCATTTT.

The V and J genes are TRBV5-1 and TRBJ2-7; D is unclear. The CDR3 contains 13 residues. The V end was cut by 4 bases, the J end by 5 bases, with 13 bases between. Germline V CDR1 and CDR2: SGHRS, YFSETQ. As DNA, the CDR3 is TGCGCCAGCAGCCCCCGGATACTCGACGAGCAGTACTTC. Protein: CASSPRILDEQYF.

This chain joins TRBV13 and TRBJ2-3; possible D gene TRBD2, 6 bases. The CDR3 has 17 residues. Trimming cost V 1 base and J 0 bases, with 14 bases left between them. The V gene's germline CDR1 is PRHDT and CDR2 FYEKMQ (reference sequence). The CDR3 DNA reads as TGTGCCAGCAGCTTAGATTTAGCGGATCCGAGCACAGATACGCAGTATTTT. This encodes CASSLDLADPSTDTQYF.

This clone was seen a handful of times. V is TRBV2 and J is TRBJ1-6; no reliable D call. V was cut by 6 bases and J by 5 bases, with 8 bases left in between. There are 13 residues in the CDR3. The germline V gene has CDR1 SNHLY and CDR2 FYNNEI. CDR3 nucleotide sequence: TGTGCCAGCAGCGTGGAGGATAATTCACCCCTCCACTTT. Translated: CASSVEDNSPLHF.

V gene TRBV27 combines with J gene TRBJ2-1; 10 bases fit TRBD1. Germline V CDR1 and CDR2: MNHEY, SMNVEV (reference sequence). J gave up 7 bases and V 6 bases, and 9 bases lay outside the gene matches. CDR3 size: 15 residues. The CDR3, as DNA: TGTGCCAGCAGCCTCCGGGACAGGGGTTCAAATGAGCAGTTCTTC. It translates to CASSLRDRGSNEQFF.

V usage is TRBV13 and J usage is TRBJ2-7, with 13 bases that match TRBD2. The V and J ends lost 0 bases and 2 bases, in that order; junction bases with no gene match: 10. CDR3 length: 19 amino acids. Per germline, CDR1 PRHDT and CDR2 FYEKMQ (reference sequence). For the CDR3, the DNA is TGTGCCAGCAGCTTAGGCCGCGGACTAGCGGGAGCGTCTACCTACGAGCAGTACTTC. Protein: CASSLGRGLAGASTYEQYF.

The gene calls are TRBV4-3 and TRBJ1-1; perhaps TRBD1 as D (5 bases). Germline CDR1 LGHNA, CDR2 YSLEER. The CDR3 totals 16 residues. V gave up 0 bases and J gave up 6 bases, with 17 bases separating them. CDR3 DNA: TGCGCCAGCAGCCAAGAAGGGCAGGGCGGATTGCCTGAAGCTTTCTTT. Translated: CASSQEGQGGLPEAFF.

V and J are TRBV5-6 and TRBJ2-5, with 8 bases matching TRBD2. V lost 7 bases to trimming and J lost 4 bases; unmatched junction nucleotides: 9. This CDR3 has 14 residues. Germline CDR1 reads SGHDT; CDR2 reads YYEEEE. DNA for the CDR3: TGTGCCAGCCGCGGGGGGAAGTCAGGAGAGACCCAGTACTTC. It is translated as CASRGGKSGETQYF.

CDR3 protein: CASSLQYRDSPLHF. CDR3 sequence (DNA): TGCGCCAGCAGCTTGCAATACAGGGACTCACCCCTCCACTTT. V is TRBV5-1 and J is TRBJ1-6; a weak D match, TRBD1 (6 bases). Trimming removed 1 base from V and 10 bases from J, with 12 bases in between. In germline, CDR1 is SGHRS, CDR2 YFSETQ. CDR3 length equals 14 residues.

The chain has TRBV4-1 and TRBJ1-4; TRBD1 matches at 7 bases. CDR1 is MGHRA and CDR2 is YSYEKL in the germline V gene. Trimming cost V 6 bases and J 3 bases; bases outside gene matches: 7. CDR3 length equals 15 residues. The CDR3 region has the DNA TGCGCCAGCAGTGAGCAGGGGGTGGCTAATGAAAAACTGTTTTTT. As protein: CASSEQGVANEKLFF.

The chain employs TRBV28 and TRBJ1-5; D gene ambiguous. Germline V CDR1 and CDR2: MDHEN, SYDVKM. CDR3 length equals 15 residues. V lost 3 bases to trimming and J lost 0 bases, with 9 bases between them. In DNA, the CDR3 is TGTGCCAGCAGTTTTGGAAGTTATAGCAATCAGCCCCAGCATTTT. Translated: CASSFGSYSNQPQHF.

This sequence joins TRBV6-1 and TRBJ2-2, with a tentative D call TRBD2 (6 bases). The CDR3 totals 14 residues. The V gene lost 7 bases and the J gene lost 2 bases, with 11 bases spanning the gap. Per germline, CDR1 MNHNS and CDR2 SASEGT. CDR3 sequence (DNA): TGTGCCAGCAACCGGGGGAGAAACACCGGGGAGCTGTTTTTT. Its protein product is CASNRGRNTGELFF.

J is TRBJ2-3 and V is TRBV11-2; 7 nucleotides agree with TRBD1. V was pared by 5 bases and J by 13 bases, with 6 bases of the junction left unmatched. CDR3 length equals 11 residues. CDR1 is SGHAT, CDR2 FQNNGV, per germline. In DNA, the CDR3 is TGTGCCAGCAGCAAACGGGACAGCAAGTATTTT. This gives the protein CASSKRDSKYF.

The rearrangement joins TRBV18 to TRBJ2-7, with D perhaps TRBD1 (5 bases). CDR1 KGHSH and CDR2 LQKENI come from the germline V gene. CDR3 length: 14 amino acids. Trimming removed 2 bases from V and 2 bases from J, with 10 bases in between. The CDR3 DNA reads TGTGCCAGCTCACCAGAGTTGACAGCCTACGAGCAGTACTTC. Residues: CASSPELTAYEQYF.